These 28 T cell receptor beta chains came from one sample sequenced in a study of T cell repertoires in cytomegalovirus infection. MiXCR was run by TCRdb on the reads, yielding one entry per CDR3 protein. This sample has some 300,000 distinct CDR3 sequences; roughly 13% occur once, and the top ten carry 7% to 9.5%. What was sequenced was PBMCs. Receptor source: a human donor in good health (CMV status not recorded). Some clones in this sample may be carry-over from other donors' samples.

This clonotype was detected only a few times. CDR3 sequence reads: CASSEGGRPPYEQYF. The CDR3 DNA reads as TGTGCCAGCAGTGAAGGGGGGCGCCCCCCCTACGAGCAGTACTTC. This chain links TRBV25-1 with TRBJ2-7, with D perhaps TRBD1 or TRBD2 (6 bases each). Germline CDR1 MGHDK, CDR2 SYGVNS. The CDR3 runs to 15 residues. V lost 2 bases, J lost 2 bases, and 13 bases lay in between.

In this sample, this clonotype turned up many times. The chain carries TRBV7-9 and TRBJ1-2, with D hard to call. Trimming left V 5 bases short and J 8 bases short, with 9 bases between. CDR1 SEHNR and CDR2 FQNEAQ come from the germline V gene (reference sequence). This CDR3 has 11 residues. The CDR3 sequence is CASSRLWGYTF. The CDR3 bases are TGTGCCAGCAGCCGGCTGTGGGGCTACACCTTC.

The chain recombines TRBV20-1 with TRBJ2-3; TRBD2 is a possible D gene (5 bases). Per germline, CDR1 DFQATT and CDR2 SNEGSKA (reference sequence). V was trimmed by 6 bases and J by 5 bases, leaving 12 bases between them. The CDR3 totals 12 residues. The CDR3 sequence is CSAEVGQDTQYF. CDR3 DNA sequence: TGCAGTGCGGAGGTAGGGCAAGATACGCAGTATTTT.

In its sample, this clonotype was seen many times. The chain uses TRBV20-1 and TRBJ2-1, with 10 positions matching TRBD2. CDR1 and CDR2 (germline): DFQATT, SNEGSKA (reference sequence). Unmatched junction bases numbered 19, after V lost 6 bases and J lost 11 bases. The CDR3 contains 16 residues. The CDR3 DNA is TGCAGTGCAACGGGACTAGCGTTTAAATTGAGAAAGAAGCAGTTCTTC. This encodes CSATGLAFKLRKKQFF.

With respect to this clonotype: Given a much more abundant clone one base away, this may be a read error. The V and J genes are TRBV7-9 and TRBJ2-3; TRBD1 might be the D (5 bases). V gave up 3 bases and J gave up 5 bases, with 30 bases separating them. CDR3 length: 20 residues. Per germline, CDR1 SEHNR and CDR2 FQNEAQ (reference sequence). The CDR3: CASSFPAPTAPISQVDTQYF. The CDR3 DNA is TGTGCCAGCAGCTTCCCCGCTCCGACAGCCCCCATCTCCCAGGTAGATACGCAGTATTTT. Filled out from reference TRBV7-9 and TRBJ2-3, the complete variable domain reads DTGVSQNPRHKITKRGQNVTFRCDPISEHNRLYWYRQTLGQGPEFLTYFQNEAQLEKSRLLSDRFSAERPKGSFSTLEIQRTEQGDSAMYLCASSFPAPTAPISQVDTQYFGPGTRLTVL.

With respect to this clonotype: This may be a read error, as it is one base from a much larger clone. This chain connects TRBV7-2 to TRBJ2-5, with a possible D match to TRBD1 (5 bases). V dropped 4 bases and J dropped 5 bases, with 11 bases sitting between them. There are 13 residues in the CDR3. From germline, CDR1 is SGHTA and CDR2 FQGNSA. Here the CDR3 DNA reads TGTGCCAGCAGCTCAGGGTCTTCGGAGACCCAGTACTTC. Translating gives CASSSGSSETQYF.

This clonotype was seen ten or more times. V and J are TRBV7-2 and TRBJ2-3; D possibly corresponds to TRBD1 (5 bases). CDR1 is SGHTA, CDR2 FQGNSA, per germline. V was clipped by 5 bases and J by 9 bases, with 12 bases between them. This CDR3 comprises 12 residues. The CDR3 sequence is CASSLTPGTQYF. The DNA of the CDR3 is TGTGCCAGCAGCCTCACACCAGGGACGCAGTATTTT. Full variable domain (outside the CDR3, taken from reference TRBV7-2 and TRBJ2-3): GAGVSQSPSNKVTEKGKDVELRCDPISGHTALYWYRQSLGQGLEFLIYFQGNSAPDKSGLPSDRFSAERTGGSVSTLTIQRTQQEDSAVYLCASSLTPGTQYFGPGTRLTVL.

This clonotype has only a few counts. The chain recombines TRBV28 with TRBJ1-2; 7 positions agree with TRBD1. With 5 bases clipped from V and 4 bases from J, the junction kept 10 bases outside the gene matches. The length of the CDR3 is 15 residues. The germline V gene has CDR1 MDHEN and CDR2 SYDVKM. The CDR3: CASSPGQVGSYGYTF. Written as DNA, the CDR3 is TGTGCCAGCAGTCCTGGACAGGTTGGGAGCTATGGCTACACCTTC.

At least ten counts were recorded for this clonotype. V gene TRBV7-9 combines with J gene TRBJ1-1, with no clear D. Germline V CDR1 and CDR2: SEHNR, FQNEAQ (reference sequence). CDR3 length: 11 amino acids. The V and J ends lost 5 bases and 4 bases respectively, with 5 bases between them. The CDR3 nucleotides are TGTGCCAGCAGCCCTGGCACTGAAGCTTTCTTT. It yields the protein CASSPGTEAFF.

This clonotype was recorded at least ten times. CDR3 nucleotides: TGTGCCAGCAGCTTAGCGGGCCTCTCTGGAAACACCATATATTTT. Translation: CASSLAGLSGNTIYF. This sequence joins TRBV7-2 and TRBJ1-3; D is uncertain. V lost 0 bases and J 0 bases, leaving 6 bases between the germline ends. Germline CDR1 SGHTA, CDR2 FQGNSA. This CDR3 is 15 amino acids long.

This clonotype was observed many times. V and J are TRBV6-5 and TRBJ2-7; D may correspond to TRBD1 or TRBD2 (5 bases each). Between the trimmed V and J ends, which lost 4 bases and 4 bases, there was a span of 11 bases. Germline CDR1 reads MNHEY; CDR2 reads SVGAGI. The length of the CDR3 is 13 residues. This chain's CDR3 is CASSLGPVYEQYF. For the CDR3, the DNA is TGTGCCAGCAGTTTGGGACCCGTGTACGAGCAGTACTTC.

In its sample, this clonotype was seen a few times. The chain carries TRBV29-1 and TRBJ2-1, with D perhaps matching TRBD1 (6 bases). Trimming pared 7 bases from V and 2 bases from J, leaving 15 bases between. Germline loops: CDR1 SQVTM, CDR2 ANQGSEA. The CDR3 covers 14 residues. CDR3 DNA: TGCAGCGGTAACCTGGACAGCCCCTACAATGAGCAGTTCTTC. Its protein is CSGNLDSPYNEQFF.

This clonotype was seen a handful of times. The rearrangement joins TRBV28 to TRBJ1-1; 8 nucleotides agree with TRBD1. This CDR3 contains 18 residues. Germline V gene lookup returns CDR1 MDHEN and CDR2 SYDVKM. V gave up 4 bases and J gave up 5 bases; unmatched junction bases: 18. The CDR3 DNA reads TGTGCCAGCAGTTCCCCCAGGACAGGGAGCCGCCCATCTACTGAAGCTTTCTTT. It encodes CASSSPRTGSRPSTEAFF. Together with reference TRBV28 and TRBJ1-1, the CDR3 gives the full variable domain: DVKVTQSSRYLVKRTGEKVFLECVQDMDHENMFWYRQDPGLGLRLIYFSYDVKMKEKGDIPEGYSVSREKKERFSLILESASTNQTSMYLCASSSPRTGSRPSTEAFFGQGTRLTVV.

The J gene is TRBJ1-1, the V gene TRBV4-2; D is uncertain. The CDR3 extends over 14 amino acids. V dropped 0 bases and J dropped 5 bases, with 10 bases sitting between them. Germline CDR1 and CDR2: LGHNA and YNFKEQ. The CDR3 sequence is CASSQDSLLTEAFF. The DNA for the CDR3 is TGTGCCAGCAGCCAAGATTCCCTTTTGACTGAAGCTTTCTTT.

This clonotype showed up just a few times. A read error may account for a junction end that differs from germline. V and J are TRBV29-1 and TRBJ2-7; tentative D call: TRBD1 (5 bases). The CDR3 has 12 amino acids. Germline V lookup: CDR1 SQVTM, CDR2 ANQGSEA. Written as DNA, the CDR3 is TGCAGCGGGCAGGGCCCTTCCTCCGAGCAGTACTTC. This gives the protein CSGQGPSSEQYF.

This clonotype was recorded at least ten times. The CDR3 sequence: CASSRWGQGSPNTEAFF. CDR3 in DNA: TGTGCCAGCAGCCGATGGGGACAGGGGTCTCCGAACACTGAAGCTTTCTTT. The chain employs TRBV7-2 and TRBJ1-1; TRBD1 aligns across 10 bases. There are 17 residues in the CDR3. V trimming: 5 bases; J trimming: 1 base; junction bases outside the gene matches: 10. In germline, CDR1 is SGHTA, CDR2 FQGNSA.

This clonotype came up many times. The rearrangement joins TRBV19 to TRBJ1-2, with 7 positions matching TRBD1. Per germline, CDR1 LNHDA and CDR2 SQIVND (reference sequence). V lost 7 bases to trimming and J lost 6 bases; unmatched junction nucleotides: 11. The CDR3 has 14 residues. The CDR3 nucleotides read TGTGCCAGTACCAAAGCGGGGACAGAAAATGGCTACACCTTC. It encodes CASTKAGTENGYTF.

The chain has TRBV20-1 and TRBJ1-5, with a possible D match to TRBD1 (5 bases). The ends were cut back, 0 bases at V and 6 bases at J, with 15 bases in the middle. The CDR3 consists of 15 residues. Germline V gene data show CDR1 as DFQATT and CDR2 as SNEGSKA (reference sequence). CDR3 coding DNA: TGCAGTGCTAGAGATGATGGGGGAAGGGTTCAGCCCCAGCATTTT. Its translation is CSARDDGGRVQPQHF.

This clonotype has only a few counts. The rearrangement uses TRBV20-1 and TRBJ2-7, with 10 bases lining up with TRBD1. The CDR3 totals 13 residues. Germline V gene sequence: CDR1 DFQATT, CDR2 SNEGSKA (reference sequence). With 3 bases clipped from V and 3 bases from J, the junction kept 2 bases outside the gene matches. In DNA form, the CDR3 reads TGCAGTGCTAGCCGGGACAGGGGCTACGAGCAGTACTTC. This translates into CSASRDRGYEQYF.

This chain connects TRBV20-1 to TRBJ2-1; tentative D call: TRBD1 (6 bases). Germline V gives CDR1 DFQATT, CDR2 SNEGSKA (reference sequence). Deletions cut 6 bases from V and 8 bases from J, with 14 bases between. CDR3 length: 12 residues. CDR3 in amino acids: CSAHREHDEQFF. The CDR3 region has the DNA TGCAGTGCCCACAGGGAACACGATGAGCAGTTCTTC.

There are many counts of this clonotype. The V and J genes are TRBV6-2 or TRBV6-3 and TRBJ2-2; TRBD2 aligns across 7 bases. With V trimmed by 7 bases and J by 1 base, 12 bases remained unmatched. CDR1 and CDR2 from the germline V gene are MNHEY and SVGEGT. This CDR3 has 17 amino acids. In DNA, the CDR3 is TGTGCCAGCACTACGACGCGGGGGAGAGTGAACACCGGGGAGCTGTTTTTT. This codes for CASTTTRGRVNTGELFF.

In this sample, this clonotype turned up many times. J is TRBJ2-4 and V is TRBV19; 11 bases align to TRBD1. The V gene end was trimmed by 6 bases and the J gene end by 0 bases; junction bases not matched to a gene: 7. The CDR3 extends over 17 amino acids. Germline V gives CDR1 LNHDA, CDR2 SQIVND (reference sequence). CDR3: CASRTGQGAGAKNIQYF. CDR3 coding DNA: TGTGCCAGTAGAACTGGACAGGGGGCGGGAGCCAAAAACATTCAGTACTTC.

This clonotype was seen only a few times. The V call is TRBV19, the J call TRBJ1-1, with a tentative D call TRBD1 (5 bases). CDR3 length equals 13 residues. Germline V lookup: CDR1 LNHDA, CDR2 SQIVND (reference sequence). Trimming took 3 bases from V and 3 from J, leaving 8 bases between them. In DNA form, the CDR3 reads TGTGCCAGTAGTATCGGGGGGGACACTGAAGCTTTCTTT. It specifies CASSIGGDTEAFF.

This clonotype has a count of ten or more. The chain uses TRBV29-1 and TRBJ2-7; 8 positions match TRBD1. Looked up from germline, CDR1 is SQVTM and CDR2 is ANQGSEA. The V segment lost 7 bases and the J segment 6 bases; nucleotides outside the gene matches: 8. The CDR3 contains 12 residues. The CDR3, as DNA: TGCAGCGCACTAGGACAGGGTGGCGAGCAGTACTTC. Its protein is CSALGQGGEQYF.

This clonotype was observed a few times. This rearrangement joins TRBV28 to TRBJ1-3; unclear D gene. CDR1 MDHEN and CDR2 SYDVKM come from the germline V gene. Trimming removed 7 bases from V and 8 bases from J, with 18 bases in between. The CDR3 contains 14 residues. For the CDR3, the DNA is TGTGCCAGCACCTCTGGCCCTTTAACATACACCATATATTTT. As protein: CASTSGPLTYTIYF.

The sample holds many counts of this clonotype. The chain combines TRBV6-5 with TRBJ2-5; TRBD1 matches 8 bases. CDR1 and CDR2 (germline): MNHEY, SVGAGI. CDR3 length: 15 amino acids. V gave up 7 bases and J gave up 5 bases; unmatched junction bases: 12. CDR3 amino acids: CASITFRGRRETQYF. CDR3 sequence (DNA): TGTGCCAGCATTACTTTCAGGGGGCGCCGTGAGACCCAGTACTTC.

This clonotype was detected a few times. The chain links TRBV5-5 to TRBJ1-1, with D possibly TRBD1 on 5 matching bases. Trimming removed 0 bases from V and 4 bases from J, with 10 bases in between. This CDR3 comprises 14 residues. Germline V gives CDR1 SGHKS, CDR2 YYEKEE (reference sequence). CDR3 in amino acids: CASSLGQRGTEAFF. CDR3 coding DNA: TGTGCCAGCAGCTTGGGACAGAGGGGCACTGAAGCTTTCTTT. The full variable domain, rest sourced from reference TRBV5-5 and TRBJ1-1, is DAGVTQSPTHLIKTRGQQVTLRCSPISGHKSVSWYQQVLGQGPQFIFQYYEKEERGRGNFPDRFSARQFPNYSSELNVNALLLGDSALYLCASSLGQRGTEAFFGQGTRLTVV.

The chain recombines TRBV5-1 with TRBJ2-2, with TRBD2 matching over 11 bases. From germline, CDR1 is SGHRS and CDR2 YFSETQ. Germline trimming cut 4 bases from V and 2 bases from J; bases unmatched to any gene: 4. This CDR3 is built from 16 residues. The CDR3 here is CASSHGTSGNTGELFF. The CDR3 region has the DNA TGCGCCAGCAGCCACGGGACTAGCGGTAACACCGGGGAGCTGTTTTTT.